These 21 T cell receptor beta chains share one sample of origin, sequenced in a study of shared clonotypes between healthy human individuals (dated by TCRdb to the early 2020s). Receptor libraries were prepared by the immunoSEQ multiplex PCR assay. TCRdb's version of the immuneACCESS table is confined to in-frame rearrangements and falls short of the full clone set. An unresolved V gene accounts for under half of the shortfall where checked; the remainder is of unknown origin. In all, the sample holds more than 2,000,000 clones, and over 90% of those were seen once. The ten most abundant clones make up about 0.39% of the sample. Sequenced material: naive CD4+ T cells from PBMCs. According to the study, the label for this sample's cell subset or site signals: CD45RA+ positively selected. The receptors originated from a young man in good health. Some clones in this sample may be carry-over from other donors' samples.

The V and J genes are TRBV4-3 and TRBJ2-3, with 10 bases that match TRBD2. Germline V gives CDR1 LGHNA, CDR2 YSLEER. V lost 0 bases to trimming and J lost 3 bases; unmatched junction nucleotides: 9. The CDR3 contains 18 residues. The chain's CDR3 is CASSQEPWTSGVTDTQYF. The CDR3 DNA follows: TGCGCCAGCAGCCAAGAGCCCTGGACTAGCGGAGTAACAGATACGCAGTATTTT.

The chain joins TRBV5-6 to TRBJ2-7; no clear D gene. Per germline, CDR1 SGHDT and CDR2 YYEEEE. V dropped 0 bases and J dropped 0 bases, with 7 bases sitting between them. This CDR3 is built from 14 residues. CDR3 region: CASSLGIRSYEQYF. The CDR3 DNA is TGTGCCAGCAGCTTGGGAATCCGCTCCTACGAGCAGTACTTC. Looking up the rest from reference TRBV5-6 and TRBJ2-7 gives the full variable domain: DAGVTQSPTHLIKTRGQQVTLRCSPKSGHDTVSWYQQALGQGPQFIFQYYEEEERQRGNFPDRFSGHQFPNYSSELNVNALLLGDSALYLCASSLGIRSYEQYFGPGTRLTVT.

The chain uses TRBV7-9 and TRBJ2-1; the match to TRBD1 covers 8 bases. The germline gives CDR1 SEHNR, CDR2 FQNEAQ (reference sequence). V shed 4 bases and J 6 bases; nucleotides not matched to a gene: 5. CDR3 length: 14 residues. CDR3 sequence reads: CASSSSDRGNEQFF. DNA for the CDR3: TGTGCCAGCAGCTCGAGCGACAGGGGCAATGAGCAGTTCTTC.

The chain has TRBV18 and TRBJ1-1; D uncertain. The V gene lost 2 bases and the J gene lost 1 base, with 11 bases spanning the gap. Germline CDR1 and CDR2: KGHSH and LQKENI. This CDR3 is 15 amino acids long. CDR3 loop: CASSPGVDPNTEAFF. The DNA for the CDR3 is TGTGCCAGCTCACCAGGGGTAGATCCGAACACTGAAGCTTTCTTT.

The CDR3 here is CASSPGDSLAPLHF. The CDR3 DNA reads as TGCGCCAGCAGCCCGGGGGACAGTTTGGCACCCCTCCACTTT. V usage is TRBV5-1 and J usage is TRBJ1-6; 7 positions match TRBD1. The CDR3 covers 14 residues. V was clipped by 4 bases and J by 11 bases; unmatched bases: 9. Germline CDR1 reads SGHRS; CDR2 reads YFSETQ.

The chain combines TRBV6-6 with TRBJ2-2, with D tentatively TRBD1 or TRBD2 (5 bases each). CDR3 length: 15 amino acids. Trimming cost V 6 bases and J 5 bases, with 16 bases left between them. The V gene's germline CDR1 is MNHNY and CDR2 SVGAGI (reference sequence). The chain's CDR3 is CASSLREGVTGELFF. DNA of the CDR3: TGTGCCAGCAGCCTTCGGGAAGGGGTGACCGGGGAGCTGTTTTTT.

The CDR3 is CASSTTRQGGRFF. The CDR3 region has the DNA TGTGCCAGCAGTACCACCAGACAGGGGGGTCGGTTCTTC. The J gene is TRBJ2-1, the V gene TRBV6-5; 9 bases are a match to TRBD1. CDR3 length: 13 residues. Germline CDR1 MNHEY, CDR2 SVGAGI. The junction had 11 bases not matched to a gene; V was cut back by 5 bases and J by 15 bases.

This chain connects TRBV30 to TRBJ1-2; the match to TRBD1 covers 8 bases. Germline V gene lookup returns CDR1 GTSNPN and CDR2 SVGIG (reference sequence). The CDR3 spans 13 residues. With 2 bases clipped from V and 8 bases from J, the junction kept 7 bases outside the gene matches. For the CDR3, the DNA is TGTGCCTGGAGTCGCGGACAGGGAGGAGGCTACACCTTC. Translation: CAWSRGQGGGYTF. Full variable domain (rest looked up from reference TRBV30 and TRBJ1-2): SQTIHQWPATLVQPVGSPLSLECTVEGTSNPNLYWYRQAAGRGLQLLFYSVGIGQISSEVPQNLSASRPQDRQFILSSKKLLLSDSGFYLCAWSRGQGGGYTFGSGTRLTVV.

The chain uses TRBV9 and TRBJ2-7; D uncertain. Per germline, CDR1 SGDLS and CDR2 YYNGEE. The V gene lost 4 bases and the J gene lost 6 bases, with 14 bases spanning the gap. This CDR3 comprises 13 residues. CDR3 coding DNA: TGTGCCAGCAGCCGCGCCCCCTCGGGCGAGCAGTACTTC. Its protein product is CASSRAPSGEQYF.

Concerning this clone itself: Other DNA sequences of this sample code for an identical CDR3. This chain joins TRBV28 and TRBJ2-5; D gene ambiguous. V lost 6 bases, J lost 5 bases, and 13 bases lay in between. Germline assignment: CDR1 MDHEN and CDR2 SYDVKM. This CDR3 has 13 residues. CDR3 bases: TGTGCCAGCAGCCTGTCCCCCCGGGAGACCCAGTACTTC. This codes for CASSLSPRETQYF.

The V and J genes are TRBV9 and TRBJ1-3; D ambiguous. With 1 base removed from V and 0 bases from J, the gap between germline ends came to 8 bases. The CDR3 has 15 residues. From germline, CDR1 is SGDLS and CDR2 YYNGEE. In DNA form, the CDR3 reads TGTGCCAGCAGCGTAATGGGGAGCTCTGGAAACACCATATATTTT. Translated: CASSVMGSSGNTIYF.

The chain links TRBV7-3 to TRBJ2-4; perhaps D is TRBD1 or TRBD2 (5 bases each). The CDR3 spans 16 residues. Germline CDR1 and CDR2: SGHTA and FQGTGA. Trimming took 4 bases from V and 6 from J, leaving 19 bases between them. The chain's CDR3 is CASSSGPYRDGNIQYF. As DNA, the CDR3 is TGTGCCAGCAGCTCAGGGCCCTATCGGGACGGAAACATTCAGTACTTC.

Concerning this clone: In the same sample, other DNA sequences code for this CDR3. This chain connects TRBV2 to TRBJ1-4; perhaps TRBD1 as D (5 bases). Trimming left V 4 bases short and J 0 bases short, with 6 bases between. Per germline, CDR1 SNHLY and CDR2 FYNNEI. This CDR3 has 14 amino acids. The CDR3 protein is CASSGQTTNEKLFF. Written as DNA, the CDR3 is TGTGCCAGCAGTGGACAGACAACTAATGAAAAACTGTTTTTT. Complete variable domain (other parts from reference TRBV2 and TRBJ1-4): EPEVTQTPSHQVTQMGQEVILRCVPISNHLYFYWYRQILGQKVEFLVSFYNNEISEKSEIFDDQFSVERPDGSNFTLKIRSTKLEDSAMYFCASSGQTTNEKLFFGSGTQLSVL.

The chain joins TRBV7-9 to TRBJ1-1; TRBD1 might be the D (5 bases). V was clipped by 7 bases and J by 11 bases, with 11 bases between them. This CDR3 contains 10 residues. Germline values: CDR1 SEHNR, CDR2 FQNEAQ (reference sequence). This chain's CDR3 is CASIGGGAFF. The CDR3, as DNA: TGTGCCAGCATTGGGGGTGGGGCTTTCTTT. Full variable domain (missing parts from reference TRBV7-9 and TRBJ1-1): DTGVSQNPRHKITKRGQNVTFRCDPISEHNRLYWYRQTLGQGPEFLTYFQNEAQLEKSRLLSDRFSAERPKGSFSTLEIQRTEQGDSAMYLCASIGGGAFFGQGTRLTVV.

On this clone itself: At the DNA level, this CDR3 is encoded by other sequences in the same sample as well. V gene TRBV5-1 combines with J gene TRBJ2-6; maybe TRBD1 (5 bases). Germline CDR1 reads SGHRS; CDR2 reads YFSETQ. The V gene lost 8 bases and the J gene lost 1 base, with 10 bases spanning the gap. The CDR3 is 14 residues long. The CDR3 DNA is TGCGCCAGTGCAGGGTCATCTGGGGCCAACGTCCTGACTTTC. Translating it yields CASAGSSGANVLTF.

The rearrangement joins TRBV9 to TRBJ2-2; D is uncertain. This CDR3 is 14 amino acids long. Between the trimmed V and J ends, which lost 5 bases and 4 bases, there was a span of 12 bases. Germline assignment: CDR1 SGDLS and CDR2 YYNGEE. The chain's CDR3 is CASSLEPLTGELFF. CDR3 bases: TGTGCCAGCAGTCTTGAACCCCTCACCGGGGAGCTGTTTTTT.

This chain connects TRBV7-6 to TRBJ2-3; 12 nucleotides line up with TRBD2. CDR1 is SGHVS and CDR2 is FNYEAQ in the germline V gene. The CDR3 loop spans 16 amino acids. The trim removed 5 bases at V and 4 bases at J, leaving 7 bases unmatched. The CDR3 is CASSPGLAGLADTQYF. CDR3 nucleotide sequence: TGTGCCAGCAGCCCAGGACTAGCGGGACTCGCAGATACGCAGTATTTT.

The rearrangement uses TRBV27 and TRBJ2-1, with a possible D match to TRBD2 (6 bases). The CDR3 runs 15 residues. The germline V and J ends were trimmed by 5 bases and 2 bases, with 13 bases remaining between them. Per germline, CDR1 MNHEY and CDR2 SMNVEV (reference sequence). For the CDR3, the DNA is TGTGCCAGCAGTCCCGCCGGGGGAGCCTACAATGAGCAGTTCTTC. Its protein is CASSPAGGAYNEQFF.

The CDR3 reads CASMEGGVGSQPQHF. The CDR3 region has the DNA TGTGCCAGCATGGAAGGCGGGGTTGGTAGTCAGCCCCAGCATTTT. The J gene is TRBJ1-5, the V gene TRBV6-5; D is ambiguous. The CDR3 has 15 residues. Germline CDR1 MNHEY, CDR2 SVGAGI. The V and J ends lost 7 bases and 6 bases respectively, with 19 bases between them.

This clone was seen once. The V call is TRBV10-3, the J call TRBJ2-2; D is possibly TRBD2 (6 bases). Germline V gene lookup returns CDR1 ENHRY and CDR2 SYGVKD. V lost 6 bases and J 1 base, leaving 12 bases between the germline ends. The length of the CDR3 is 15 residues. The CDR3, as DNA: TGTGCCATCAGCATGGGACTCCAGAACACCGGGGAGCTGTTTTTT. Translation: CAISMGLQNTGELFF.

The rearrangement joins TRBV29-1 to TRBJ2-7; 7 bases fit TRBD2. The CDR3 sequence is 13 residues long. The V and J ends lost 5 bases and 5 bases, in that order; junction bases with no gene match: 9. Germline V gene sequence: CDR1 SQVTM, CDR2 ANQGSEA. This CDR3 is CSVSGIVTNEQYF. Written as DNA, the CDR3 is TGCAGCGTTAGCGGGATAGTTACCAACGAGCAGTACTTC.